The 3 T cell receptor beta chains below were found in one sample sequenced in a study of a mutant IDH1 vaccine in newly diagnosed glioma. Profiling relied on immunoSEQ multiplex PCR, and the TCRdb table lists in-frame clones only, not all of them. Among around 40,000 clones listed, approximately 86% were seen once. Time point meaning: week 47, end of study. Mutant IDH1 20-mer peptide, at 300 ug, made up each vaccine dose, with topical imiquimod. Their specific antigens are unknown. Sequenced material: PBMCs, taken from a glioma patient whose treatment included an IDH1 peptide vaccine. These receptors originate from a man between 18 and 29 years old with glioma. Some clones in this sample may be carry-over from other donors' samples.

CDR3: CASSPLNNSPLHF. The CDR3 DNA follows: TGTGCCAGCAGCCCCCTAAATAATTCACCCCTCCACTTT. The J gene is TRBJ1-6, the V gene TRBV7-8; no firm D call. Per the germline V gene, CDR1 is SGHVS and CDR2 is FQNEAQ. Trimming left V 5 bases short and J 5 bases short, with 7 bases between. The CDR3 contains 13 residues. Full variable domain (remainder filled in from reference TRBV7-8 and TRBJ1-6): GAGVSQSPRYKVAKRGQDVALRCDPISGHVSLFWYQQALGQGPEFLTYFQNEAQLDKSGLPSDRFFAERPEGSVSTLKIQRTQQEDSAVYLCASSPLNNSPLHFGNGTRLTVT.

The rearrangement links TRBV4-1 to TRBJ1-3; D perhaps matches TRBD1 (5 bases). The germline gives CDR1 MGHRA, CDR2 YSYEKL. This CDR3 comprises 16 residues. Trimming shortened V by 0 bases and J by 0 bases, and 9 bases separated the two germline ends. CDR3: CASSQEGRSSGNTIYF. CDR3 coding DNA: TGCGCCAGCAGCCAAGAGGGACGGAGCTCTGGAAACACCATATATTTT.

This clone came up once. This chain connects TRBV7-9 to TRBJ2-1; 8 bases fit TRBD1. The V gene end was trimmed by 6 bases and the J gene end by 7 bases; junction bases not matched to a gene: 5. Germline V gives CDR1 SEHNR, CDR2 FQNEAQ (reference sequence). There are 13 residues in the CDR3. The CDR3 region has the DNA TGTGCCAGCAGAACAGGGGGTGCAAATGAGCAGTTCTTC. Translating gives CASRTGGANEQFF.